The sequence of this TCR beta chain was determined in a study of cytomegalovirus exposure and HLA in healthy donors. CDR1 and CDR2 from the germline V gene are WNHNN and SYGVQD (reference sequence). The length of the CDR3 is 18 residues. The J segment lost 0 bases and the V segment lost 4 bases, leaving 5 bases of the junction unmatched. In the PCR, 60 Vbeta and 13 Jbeta primers were used. TCRdb's table, derived via immunoSEQ multiplex PCR, lists solely in-frame clones and lacks some. The sample shows roughly 250,000 clones, 65% to 85% of them seen only once. The material sequenced was PBMCs. The receptor was isolated from a female donor in good health and CMV-seronegative. The chain has TRBV10-1 and TRBJ2-5; 16 bases are shared with TRBD2. The CDR3 bases are TGCGCCAGCAGTGTGGGACTAGCGGGAGGGCGAAACCAAGAGACCCAGTACTTC. The encoded protein is CASSVGLAGGRNQETQYF.